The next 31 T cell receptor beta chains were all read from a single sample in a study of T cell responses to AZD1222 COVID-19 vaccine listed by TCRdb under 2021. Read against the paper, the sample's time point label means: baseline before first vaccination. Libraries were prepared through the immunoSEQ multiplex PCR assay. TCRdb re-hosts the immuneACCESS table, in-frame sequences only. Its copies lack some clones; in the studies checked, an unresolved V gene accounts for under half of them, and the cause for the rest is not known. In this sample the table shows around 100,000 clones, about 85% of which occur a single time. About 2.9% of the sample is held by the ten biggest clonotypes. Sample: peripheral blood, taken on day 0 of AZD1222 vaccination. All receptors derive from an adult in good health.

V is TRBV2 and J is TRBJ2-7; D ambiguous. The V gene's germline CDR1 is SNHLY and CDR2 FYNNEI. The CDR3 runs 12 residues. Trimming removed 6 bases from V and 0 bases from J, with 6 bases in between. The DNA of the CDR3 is TGTGCCAGCAGGTCCAACTCCTACGAGCAGTACTTC. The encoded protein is CASRSNSYEQYF. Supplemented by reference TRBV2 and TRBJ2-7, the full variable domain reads EPEVTQTPSHQVTQMGQEVILRCVPISNHLYFYWYRQILGQKVEFLVSFYNNEISEKSEIFDDQFSVERPDGSNFTLKIRSTKLEDSAMYFCASRSNSYEQYFGPGTRLTVT.

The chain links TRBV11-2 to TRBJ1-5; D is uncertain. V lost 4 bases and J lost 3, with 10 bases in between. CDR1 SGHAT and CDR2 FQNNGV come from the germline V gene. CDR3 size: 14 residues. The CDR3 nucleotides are TGTGCCAGCAGCTCCGCCGGAGACAATCAGCCCCAGCATTTT. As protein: CASSSAGDNQPQHF.

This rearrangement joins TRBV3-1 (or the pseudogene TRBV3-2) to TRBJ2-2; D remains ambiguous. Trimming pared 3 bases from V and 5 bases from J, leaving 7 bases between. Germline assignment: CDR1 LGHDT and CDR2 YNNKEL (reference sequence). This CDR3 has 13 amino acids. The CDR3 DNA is TGTGCCAGCAGCCAGGGTCTGACCGGGGAGCTGTTTTTT. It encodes CASSQGLTGELFF.

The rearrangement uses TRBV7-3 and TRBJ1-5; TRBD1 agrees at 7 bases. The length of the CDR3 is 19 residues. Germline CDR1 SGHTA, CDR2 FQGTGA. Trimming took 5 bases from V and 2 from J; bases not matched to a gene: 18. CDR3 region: CASSHNTGALPRGNQPQHF. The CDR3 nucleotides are TGTGCCAGCAGCCATAATACAGGGGCCCTCCCAAGGGGCAATCAGCCCCAGCATTTT.

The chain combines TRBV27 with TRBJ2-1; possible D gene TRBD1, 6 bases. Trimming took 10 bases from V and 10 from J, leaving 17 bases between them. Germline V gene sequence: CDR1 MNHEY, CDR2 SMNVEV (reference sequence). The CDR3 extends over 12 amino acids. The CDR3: CATADSFYEQFF. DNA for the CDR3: TGTGCCACCGCGGACAGTTTTTACGAGCAGTTCTTC.

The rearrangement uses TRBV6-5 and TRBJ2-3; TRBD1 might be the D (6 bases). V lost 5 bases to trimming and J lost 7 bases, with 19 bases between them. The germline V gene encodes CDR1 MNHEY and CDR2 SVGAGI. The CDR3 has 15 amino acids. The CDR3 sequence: CASSRPTGPPYTQYF. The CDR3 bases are TGTGCCAGCAGTCGGCCGACAGGACCTCCCTATACGCAGTATTTT.

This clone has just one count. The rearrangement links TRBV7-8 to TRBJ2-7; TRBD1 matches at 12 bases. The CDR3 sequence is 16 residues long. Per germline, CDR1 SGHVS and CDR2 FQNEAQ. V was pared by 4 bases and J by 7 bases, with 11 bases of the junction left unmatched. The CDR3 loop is CASSSQPGQGAQEQYV. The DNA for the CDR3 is TGTGCCAGCAGCTCCCAGCCGGGACAGGGGGCGCAGGAGCAGTACGTC.

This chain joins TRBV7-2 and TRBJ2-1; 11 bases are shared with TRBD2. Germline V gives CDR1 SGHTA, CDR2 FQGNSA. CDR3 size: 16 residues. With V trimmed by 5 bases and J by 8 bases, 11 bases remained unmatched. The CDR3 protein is CASSLQDSGGADEQFF. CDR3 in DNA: TGTGCCAGCAGCCTACAAGATAGCGGGGGGGCCGATGAGCAGTTCTTC. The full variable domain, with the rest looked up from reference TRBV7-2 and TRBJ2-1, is GAGVSQSPSNKVTEKGKDVELRCDPISGHTALYWYRQSLGQGLEFLIYFQGNSAPDKSGLPSDRFSAERTGGSVSTLTIQRTQQEDSAVYLCASSLQDSGGADEQFFGPGTRLTVL.

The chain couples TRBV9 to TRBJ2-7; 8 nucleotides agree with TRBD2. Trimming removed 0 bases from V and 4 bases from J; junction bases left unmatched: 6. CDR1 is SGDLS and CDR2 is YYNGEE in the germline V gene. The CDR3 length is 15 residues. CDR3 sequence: CASSVAGGPRYEQYF. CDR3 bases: TGTGCCAGCAGCGTAGCGGGGGGGCCACGTTACGAGCAGTACTTC. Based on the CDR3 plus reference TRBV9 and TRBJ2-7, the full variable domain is DSGVTQTPKHLITATGQRVTLRCSPRSGDLSVYWYQQSLDQGLQFLIQYYNGEERAKGNILERFSAQQFPDLHSELNLSSLELGDSALYFCASSVAGGPRYEQYFGPGTRLTVT.

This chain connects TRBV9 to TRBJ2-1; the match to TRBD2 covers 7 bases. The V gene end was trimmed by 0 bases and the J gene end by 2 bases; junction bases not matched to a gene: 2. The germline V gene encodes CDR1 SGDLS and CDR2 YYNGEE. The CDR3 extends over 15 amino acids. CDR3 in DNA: TGTGCCAGCAGCGTAGCGGGGGGTACCTACAATGAGCAGTTCTTC. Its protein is CASSVAGGTYNEQFF.

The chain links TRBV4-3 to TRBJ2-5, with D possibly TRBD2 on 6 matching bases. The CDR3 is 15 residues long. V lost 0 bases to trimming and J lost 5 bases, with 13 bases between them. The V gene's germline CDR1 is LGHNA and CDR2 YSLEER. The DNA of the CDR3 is TGCGCCAGCAGCCAAGATGGGTCTAGCGCGGAGACCCAGTACTTC. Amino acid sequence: CASSQDGSSAETQYF.

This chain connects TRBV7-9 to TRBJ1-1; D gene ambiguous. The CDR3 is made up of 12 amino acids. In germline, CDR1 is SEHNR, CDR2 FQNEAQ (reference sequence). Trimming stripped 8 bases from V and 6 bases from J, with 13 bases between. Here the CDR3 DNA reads TGTGCCAGCCGCCTAATCGGGGCTGAAGCTTTCTTT. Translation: CASRLIGAEAFF.

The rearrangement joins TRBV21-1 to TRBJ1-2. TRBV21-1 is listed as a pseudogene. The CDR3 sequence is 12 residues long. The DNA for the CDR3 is TGTGCCAGCAGCAAACGGCACTATGGCTACACCTTC. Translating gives CASSKRHYGYTF.

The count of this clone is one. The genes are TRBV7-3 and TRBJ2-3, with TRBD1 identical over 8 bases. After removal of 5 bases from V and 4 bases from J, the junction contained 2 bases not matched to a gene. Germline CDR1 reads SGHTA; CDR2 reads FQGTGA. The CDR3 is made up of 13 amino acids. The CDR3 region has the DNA TGTGCCAGCAGCAAGACAGGGGCAGATACGCAGTATTTT. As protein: CASSKTGADTQYF.

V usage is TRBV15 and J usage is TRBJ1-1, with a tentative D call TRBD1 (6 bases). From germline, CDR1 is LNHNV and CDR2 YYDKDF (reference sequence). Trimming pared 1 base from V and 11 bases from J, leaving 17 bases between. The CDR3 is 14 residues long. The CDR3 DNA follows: TGTGCCACCAGCAGAGCGATTCAGGGGACCGAGGCTTTCTTT. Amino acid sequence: CATSRAIQGTEAFF.

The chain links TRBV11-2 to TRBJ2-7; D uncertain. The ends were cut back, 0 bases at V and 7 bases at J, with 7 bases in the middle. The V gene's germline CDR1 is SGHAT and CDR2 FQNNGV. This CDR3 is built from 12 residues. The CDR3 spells CASSLDGEEQYF. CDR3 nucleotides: TGTGCCAGCAGCTTAGATGGAGAGGAGCAGTACTTC.

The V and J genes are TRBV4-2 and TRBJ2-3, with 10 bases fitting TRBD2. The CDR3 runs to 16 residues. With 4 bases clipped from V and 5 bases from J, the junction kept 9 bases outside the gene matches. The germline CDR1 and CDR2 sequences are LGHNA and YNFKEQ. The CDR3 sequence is CASSPGDSGGRDTQYF. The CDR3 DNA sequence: TGTGCCAGCAGCCCTGGGGATAGCGGGGGGCGAGATACGCAGTATTTT.

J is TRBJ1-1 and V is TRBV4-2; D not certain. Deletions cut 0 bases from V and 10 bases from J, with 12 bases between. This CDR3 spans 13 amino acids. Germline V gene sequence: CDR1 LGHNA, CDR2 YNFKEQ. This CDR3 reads CASSQDTQEGAFF. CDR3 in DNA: TGTGCCAGCAGCCAAGATACGCAGGAGGGAGCTTTCTTT.

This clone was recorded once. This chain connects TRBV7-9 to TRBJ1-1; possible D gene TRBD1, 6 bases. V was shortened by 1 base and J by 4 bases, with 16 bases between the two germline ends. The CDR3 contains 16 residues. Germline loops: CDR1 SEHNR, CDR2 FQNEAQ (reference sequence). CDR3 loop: CASSLVGGPVSTEAFF. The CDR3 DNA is TGTGCCAGCAGCTTAGTGGGGGGGCCGGTTTCCACTGAAGCTTTCTTT.

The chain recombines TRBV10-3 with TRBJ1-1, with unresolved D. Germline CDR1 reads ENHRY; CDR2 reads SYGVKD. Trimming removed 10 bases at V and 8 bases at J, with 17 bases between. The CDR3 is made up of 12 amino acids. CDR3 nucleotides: TGTGCCACCAGAGGGCCCACTAGCGAAGCTTTCTTT. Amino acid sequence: CATRGPTSEAFF.

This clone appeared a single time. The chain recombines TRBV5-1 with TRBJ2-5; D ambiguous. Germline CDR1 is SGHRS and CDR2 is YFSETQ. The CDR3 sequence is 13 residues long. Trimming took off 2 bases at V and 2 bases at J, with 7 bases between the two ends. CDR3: CASSFYSQETQYF. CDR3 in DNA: TGCGCCAGCAGCTTCTACAGTCAAGAGACCCAGTACTTC.

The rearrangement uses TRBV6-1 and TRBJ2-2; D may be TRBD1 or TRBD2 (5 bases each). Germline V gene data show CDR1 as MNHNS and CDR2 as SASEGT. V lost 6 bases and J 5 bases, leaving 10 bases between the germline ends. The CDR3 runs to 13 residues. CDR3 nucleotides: TGTGCCAGCAGGGGGGTGATTACCGGGGAGCTGTTTTTT. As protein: CASRGVITGELFF.

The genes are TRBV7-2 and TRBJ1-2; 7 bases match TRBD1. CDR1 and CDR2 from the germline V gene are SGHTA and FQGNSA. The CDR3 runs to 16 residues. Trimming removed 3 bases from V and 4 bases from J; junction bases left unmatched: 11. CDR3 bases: TGTGCCAGCAGCTTGGGGAGGACAGGCCCAACCTATGGCTACACCTTC. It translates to CASSLGRTGPTYGYTF.

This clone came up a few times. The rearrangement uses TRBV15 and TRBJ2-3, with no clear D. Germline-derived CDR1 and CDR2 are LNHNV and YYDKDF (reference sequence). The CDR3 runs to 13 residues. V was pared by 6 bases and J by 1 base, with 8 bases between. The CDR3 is CATSRQGTDTQYF. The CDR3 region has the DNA TGTGCCACCAGTCGTCAAGGCACAGATACGCAGTATTTT.

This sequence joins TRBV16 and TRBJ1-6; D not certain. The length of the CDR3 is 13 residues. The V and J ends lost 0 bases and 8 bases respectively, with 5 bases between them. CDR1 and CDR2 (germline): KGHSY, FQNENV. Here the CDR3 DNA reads TGTGCCAGCAGCCAATCTCCAGATTCACCCCTCCACTTT. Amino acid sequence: CASSQSPDSPLHF.

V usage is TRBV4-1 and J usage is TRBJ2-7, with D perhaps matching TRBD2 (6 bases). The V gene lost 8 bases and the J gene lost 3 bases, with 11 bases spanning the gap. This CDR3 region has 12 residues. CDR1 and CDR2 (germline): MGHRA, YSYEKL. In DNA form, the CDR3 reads TGCGCCAGCGTGGCTAGCGACTACGAGCAGTACGTC. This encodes CASVASDYEQYV.

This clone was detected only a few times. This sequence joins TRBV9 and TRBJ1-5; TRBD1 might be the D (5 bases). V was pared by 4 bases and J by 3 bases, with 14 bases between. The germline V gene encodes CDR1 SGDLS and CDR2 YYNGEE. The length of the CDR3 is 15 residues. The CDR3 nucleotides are TGTGCCAGCAGCCCCGGAGACAGAGACAATCAGCCCCAGCATTTT. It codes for CASSPGDRDNQPQHF.

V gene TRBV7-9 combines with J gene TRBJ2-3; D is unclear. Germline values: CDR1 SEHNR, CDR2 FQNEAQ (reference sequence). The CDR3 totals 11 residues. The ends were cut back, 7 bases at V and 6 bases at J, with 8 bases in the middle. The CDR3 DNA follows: TGTGCCAGCACCGGATGGGATACGCAGTATTTT. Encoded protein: CASTGWDTQYF.

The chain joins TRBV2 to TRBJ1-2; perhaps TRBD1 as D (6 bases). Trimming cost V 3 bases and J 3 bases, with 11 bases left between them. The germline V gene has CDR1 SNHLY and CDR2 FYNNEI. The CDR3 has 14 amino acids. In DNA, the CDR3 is TGTGCCAGCAGTGAGATTGGGACATACTATGGCTACACCTTC. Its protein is CASSEIGTYYGYTF.

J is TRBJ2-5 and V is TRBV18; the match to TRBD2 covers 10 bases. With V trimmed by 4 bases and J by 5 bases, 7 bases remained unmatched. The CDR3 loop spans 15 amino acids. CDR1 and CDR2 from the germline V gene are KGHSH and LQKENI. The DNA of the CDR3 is TGTGCCAGCTCACGAGCAGGGACTAGCGCTGAGACCCAGTACTTC. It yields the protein CASSRAGTSAETQYF.

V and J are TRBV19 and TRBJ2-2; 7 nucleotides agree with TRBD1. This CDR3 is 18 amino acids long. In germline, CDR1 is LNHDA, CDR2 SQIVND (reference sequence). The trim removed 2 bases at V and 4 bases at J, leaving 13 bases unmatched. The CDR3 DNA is TGTGCCAGTAGTATAAGAGGGTGGACAGGAGGCGGCACCGGGGAGCTGTTTTTT. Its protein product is CASSIRGWTGGGTGELFF. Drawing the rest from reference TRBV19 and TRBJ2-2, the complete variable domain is DGGITQSPKYLFRKEGQNVTLSCEQNLNHDAMYWYRQDPGQGLRLIYYSQIVNDFQKGDIAEGYSVSREKKESFPLTVTSAQKNPTAFYLCASSIRGWTGGGTGELFFGEGSRLTVL.